This T cell receptor (beta chain) was recovered during a study of OX40 agonist ivuxolimab in advanced cancers. Study context: An anti-OX40 (CD134) antibody with agonistic activity, ivuxolimab, was administered to patients. Whole-study findings and limits: At 0.1 to 3.0 mg/kg and by week 6, CD4+ and CD8+ T cells in the blood had expanded clonally. CD8+ T cells were the subset that, on average, had more expanded clones than CD4+.

Trimming removed 7 bases at V and 7 bases at J, with 17 bases between. The CDR3 length is 14 residues. CDR1 and CDR2 from the germline V gene are MNHNY and SVGAGI (reference sequence). Points on this clone: Its antigen is unknown.

Sequencing used immunoSEQ multiplex PCR; TCRdb keeps in-frame clones, though not all of them. The top ten clones hold 10% to 13% of a sample with 60,000 to 65,000 clones, more than 80% of them seen once. The chain is built from TRBV6-6 and TRBJ2-1; perhaps TRBD1 as D (6 bases). Sequencing used CD4+ or CD8+ T cells sorted from blood, obtained in a trial of the OX40 agonist ivuxolimab. The receptor's source is an adult with an advanced solid tumor such as melanoma, head and neck, liver or kidney cancer. This CDR3 reads CASTRPWGRNEQFF. Written as DNA, the CDR3 is TGTGCCAGCACCCGCCCGTGGGGGCGAAATGAGCAGTTCTTC.